The 5 T cell receptor beta chains given below trace back to one sample, sequenced in a study of Graves' ophthalmopathy and Graves' hyperthyroidism. TCR beta CDR3 regions were amplified from RNA transcripts. HTBI-primed first-round RT-PCR preceded second-round multiplex PCR. TCRdb independently ran MiXCR on the multiplex PCR reads; one entry per CDR3 protein. The profile shows about 700,000 distinct CDR3 sequences, around 40% of them singletons. Sequencing was performed on peripheral blood. All receptors derive from an adult man with Graves' ophthalmopathy.

The CDR3 nucleotides read TGTGCCAGCAGTGAAGTAAGCTTGAGAGAGACCCAGTACTTC. This translates into CASSEVSLRETQYF. The gene calls are TRBV6-5 and TRBJ2-5; no firm D call. Germline CDR1 reads MNHEY; CDR2 reads SVGAGI. The CDR3 consists of 14 residues. V was cut by 5 bases and J by 4 bases, with 14 bases left in between.

This chain connects TRBV7-9 to TRBJ2-2; 7 bases are a match to TRBD1. Trimming took 5 bases from V and 6 from J; bases not matched to a gene: 9. The CDR3 is made up of 15 amino acids. Germline values: CDR1 SEHNR, CDR2 FQNEAQ (reference sequence). The CDR3 region has the DNA TGTGCCAGCAGCCAAGAGGGGGCCAGGGCCGGGGAGCTGTTTTTT. The encoded protein is CASSQEGARAGELFF.

In its sample, this clonotype was seen a few times. The chain combines TRBV5-1 with TRBJ2-5; 8 bases are a match to TRBD1. CDR3 length: 16 residues. The germline gives CDR1 SGHRS, CDR2 YFSETQ. V was clipped by 2 bases and J by 1 base; unmatched bases: 7. The DNA of the CDR3 is TGCGCCAGCAGCTTCGGACAGGGCATCGTCCAAGAGACCCAGTACTTC. This codes for CASSFGQGIVQETQYF.

This clonotype was counted ten times or more. An end of the junction does not agree with germline; a read error may underlie this. The chain has TRBV24-1 and TRBJ1-5; D unresolved. The CDR3 totals 15 residues. In germline, CDR1 is KGHDR, CDR2 SFDVKD. The CDR3 DNA reads as TGTGCCAGCAGTTTAACCTGGCGGTTGAATCAGCCCCAGCATTTT. It encodes CASSLTWRLNQPQHF.

About this clonotype itself: A read error is possible here, since a much larger clone lies one base away. The V and J genes are TRBV12-3 or TRBV12-4 and TRBJ1-6; 7 bases are a match to TRBD1. The CDR3 totals 14 residues. The ends lost 7 bases at V and 7 bases at J; junction bases unmatched: 7. The CDR3 coding sequence is TGTGCCAGCACCCAGGACAGGACGAATTCACCCCTCCACTTT. This gives the protein CASTQDRTNSPLHF.